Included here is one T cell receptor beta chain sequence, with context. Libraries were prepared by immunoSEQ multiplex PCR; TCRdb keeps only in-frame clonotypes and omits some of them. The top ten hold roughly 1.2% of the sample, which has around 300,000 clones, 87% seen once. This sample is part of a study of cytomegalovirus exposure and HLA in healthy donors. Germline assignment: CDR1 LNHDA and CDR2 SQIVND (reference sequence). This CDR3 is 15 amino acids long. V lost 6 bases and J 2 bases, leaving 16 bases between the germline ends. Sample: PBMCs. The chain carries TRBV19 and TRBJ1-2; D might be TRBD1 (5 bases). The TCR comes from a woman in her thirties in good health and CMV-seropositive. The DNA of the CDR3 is TGTGCCAGTAGCCAAACACCCCAGGGAAACTATGGCTACACCTTC. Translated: CASSQTPQGNYGYTF.